This is a list of T cell receptor beta chains from one sample in a study of blood T cells in healthy people across ages. TCRdb re-called the 5' RACE reads with MiXCR, one entry per CDR3 protein. The sample yields about 1.1 million distinct CDR3 sequences, 35% to 40% seen once. The sequencing input was blood. Receptors were obtained from a man aged 18-30 years in good health. CDR3s include the opening cysteine and the closing phenylalanine or tryptophan.

TRBJ2-3 16 TRBV28 CASSETLAGGTDTQYF
TRBJ2-2 15 TRBV3-1 CASSQRLVGPGELFF
TRBJ2-5 15 TRBV20-1 CSATGLAGNQETQYF
TRBJ1-4 15 TRBV2 CASVIDGATNKKLFF
TRBJ2-7 14 TRBV4-2 CASSQLIGSNEQYF
- 17 TRBV6-2/TRBV6-3 CASRPDHRDRVTYEQYF
TRBJ2-5 13 TRBV5-1 CASAGLAGLEQYF
TRBJ1-1 16 TRBV3-1 CASSAGDRAMNTEAFF
TRBJ2-3 13 TRBV6-1 CASFRTGTDTQYF
TRBJ1-1 15 TRBV4-3 CASSQAGVGNTEAFF
TRBJ2-1 15 TRBV20-1 CSTNPVLSSYNEQFF
TRBJ1-4 17 TRBV5-6 CASSFSGQGPTNEKLFF
TRBJ2-3 15 TRBV12-3/TRBV12-4 CASSPSDRGLDTQYF
TRBJ1-6 16 TRBV4-2 CASSQVKGQSPSPLHF
TRBJ1-2 16 TRBV12-5 CASGVGQGIVNYGYTF
- 14 TRBV6-2/TRBV6-3 CASSLAGVSSEQYF
TRBJ1-6 15 TRBV6-6 CASSPGPGFNSPLHF
TRBJ2-3 15 TRBV20-1 CSAPPTSGEGDTQYF
TRBJ2-5 13 TRBV25-1 CASTGTEVNEQYF
TRBJ1-2 13 TRBV4-1 CASSQDRTDGYTF
TRBJ1-2 13 TRBV20-1 CSAKGPTGTGYTF
TRBJ2-5 14 TRBV28 CASMSRRSNNEQYF
TRBJ2-1 12 TRBV12-3/TRBV12-4 CASSPDPWEQFF
TRBJ1-1 14 TRBV4-3 CASSQAIPNTEAFF
TRBJ1-2 13 TRBV20-1 CSARYTGNYGYTF
TRBJ2-1 14 TRBV28 CASSLGTTCNEQFF
TRBJ1-2 15 TRBV6-1 CASSSGGANFYGYTF
TRBJ1-1 12 TRBV29-1 CSAPTGNTKAFF
TRBJ2-2 13 TRBV29-1 CSVTVGGAVELFF
TRBJ1-2 15 TRBV4-3 CASSLSSGIDYGYTF
TRBJ2-1 16 TRBV6-5 CASSYGSRGVLNEQFF
TRBJ1-3 15 TRBV11-2 CASSAAGDSGNTIYF
TRBJ1-5 18 TRBV12-3/TRBV12-4 CASSSSRDRVGGHQPQHF
TRBJ2-2 16 TRBV6-2/TRBV6-3 CASSYGDRVRTGELFF
TRBJ2-3 18 TRBV5-1 CASSLTGTGLPSTDTQYF
TRBJ2-3 17 TRBV7-9 CASNPKDRPGDTDTQYF
TRBJ2-5 14 TRBV12-3/TRBV12-4 CASSLGGFLETQYF
TRBJ1-2 15 TRBV11-2 CASSLRLWGADGYTF
TRBJ1-4 14 TRBV13 CASSRGATNEKLFF
TRBJ1-4 16 TRBV7-9 CASSLPRAGSNEKLFF
TRBJ2-1 17 TRBV3-1 CASSLRSSAGTPYEQFF
TRBJ2-3 16 TRBV4-1 CASSQTSGYSTDTQYF
TRBJ2-1 16 TRBV4-1 CASGPDASQTYNEQFF
TRBJ2-3 18 TRBV14 CASSQDPGTPSPTDTQYF